This TCR beta chain was identified during a study of tumor-infiltrating lymphocytes in primary liver carcinoma. This CDR3 is 15 amino acids long. Germline assignment: CDR1 LGHNA and CDR2 YNFKEQ. A primer matching the constant region was used to make TCR beta cDNA from 450 to 500 ng of total RNA. What produced the TCR beta libraries was three nested multiplex PCR rounds using slightly modified ARM-PCR. Rounds one and two of PCR, each of 10 to 11 cycles, were primed with TRBV1-TRBV30 forward primers and a C-beta reverse primer. TCRdb re-called the multiplex PCR reads through MiXCR, storing one row per CDR3 protein. Of tens of thousands of distinct CDR3 sequences listed, around 75% are singletons. RNA and DNA were co-extracted from approximately 20-30 mg of unsorted bulk tissue. A word on this clonotype: One end of the junction fails to match germline, which may point to a read error.

The chain carries TRBV4-2 and TRBJ2-7; 8 bases line up with TRBD1. The sample consisted of tumor-adjacent normal liver tissue. The sequence was collected from a woman under 40 with primary liver carcinoma and hepatitis B virus infection. The CDR3 bases are TGTGCCAGCAGTCAAGACCGGACAGGGTCTTACGAGCAGTACTTC. Amino acids: CASSQDRTGSYEQYF.